This T cell receptor beta chain was sequenced for a study of T cells after yellow fever vaccination. Study as a whole: SMART-Seq v4 Ultra Low Input prepared libraries from low-cell fractions. Findings and limits, study-wide: Although the secondary response was weaker, it peaked faster, at day 5 versus 15. The presence of abundant clonotypes contaminating from the bulk population was possible in FACS-sorted repertoires. Clones from primary vaccination mostly reappeared after the booster (roughly 97% CD4, about 85% CD8).

TCRdb independently ran MiXCR on the 5' RACE reads; one entry per CDR3 protein. The sample carries 300,000 to 450,000 distinct CDR3 sequences, approximately 8% recorded once. This clonotype was seen just once. Its matching antigen is unknown. Germline V gene data show CDR1 as MNHEY and CDR2 as SVGEGT. The CDR3 runs 14 residues. Trimming left V 4 bases short and J 4 bases short, with 11 bases between. The origin of this receptor is a man aged 18 to 29 who received the YFV17D yellow fever vaccine. The sequences come from PBMCs, collected roughly 46 days after the first yellow fever vaccination. This chain connects TRBV6-2 or TRBV6-3 to TRBJ1-5; TRBD1 might be the D (5 bases). In DNA form, the CDR3 reads TGTGCCAGCAGTTCAGGGCCGAGAAATCAGCCCCAGCATTTT. Amino acids: CASSSGPRNQPQHF.